Below are 5 T cell receptor beta chains sequenced from a single sample in a study of T-cell memory formation after mild COVID-19. A single record per CDR3 protein comes from TCRdb applying MiXCR to the 5' RACE reads. Of around 310,000 distinct CDR3 sequences in the sample, roughly 15% were seen once. Sequencing used PBMCs or a T cell subset sorted from them (not recorded which). All receptors come from a man between 18 and 29 years old who had mild COVID-19 (a few samples of this study predate the infection). Cell type and time point are not known.

This clonotype was seen a handful of times. In DNA form, the CDR3 reads TGTGCCAGCAGTGGATCACCGGTTCTCAATGGCTACACCTTC. Translating it yields CASSGSPVLNGYTF. This chain connects TRBV25-1 to TRBJ1-2; D remains unclear. Deletions cut 4 bases from V and 6 bases from J, with 15 bases between. CDR3 length equals 14 residues. Germline-derived CDR1 and CDR2 are MGHDK and SYGVNS.

This chain links TRBV10-3 with TRBJ2-7, with 8 bases aligning to TRBD2. CDR3 size: 14 residues. J lost 0 bases, V lost 3 bases, and 1 base had no gene match. CDR1 is ENHRY, CDR2 SYGVKD, per germline. The CDR3 loop reads CAISDSGDSYEQYV. CDR3 in DNA: TGTGCCATCAGTGATAGCGGGGACTCCTACGAGCAGTACGTC.

The chain uses TRBV5-1 and TRBJ1-6; TRBD1 is a possible D gene (5 bases). Trimming pared 3 bases from V and 6 bases from J, leaving 16 bases between. The CDR3 has 16 residues. Germline CDR1 SGHRS, CDR2 YFSETQ. The CDR3 loop is CASSYRGRDSNSPLHF. The CDR3 nucleotides read TGCGCCAGCAGCTACCGAGGCCGGGACTCTAATTCACCCCTCCACTTT.

V gene TRBV23-1 combines with J gene TRBJ2-7; the D is unclear. TRBV23-1 is reported as an ORF; its role is uncertain. V was trimmed by 0 bases and J by 2 bases, leaving 14 bases between them. The CDR3 has 16 amino acids. CDR3 in DNA: TGCGCCAGCAGTCAATCGTGGAGAGGTCCAACCTACGAGCAGTACGTC. Amino acids: CASSQSWRGPTYEQYV.

This clonotype was seen only a few times. The chain joins TRBV6-5 to TRBJ2-1, with TRBD2 as a possible D gene (6 bases). CDR3 length: 12 residues. The V gene lost 9 bases and the J gene lost 5 bases, with 11 bases spanning the gap. CDR1 is MNHEY and CDR2 is SVGAGI in the germline V gene. The CDR3: CASKGLNNEQFF. The CDR3 region has the DNA TGTGCCAGTAAGGGACTTAACAATGAGCAGTTCTTC.